A selection of T cell receptor beta chains follows, all from one sample in a study of CD8 T cells in ankylosing spondylitis. TCRdb redid the calling of the 5' RACE reads with MiXCR, one entry per CDR3 protein. The data show about 260,000 distinct CDR3 sequences, 20% seen once. The sequenced sample consisted of blood, either unsorted or a sorted T cell fraction (not recorded which). The receptors here all came from a male donor with ankylosing spondylitis or in good health (not recorded which). Each CDR3 is given with its conserved first and last residue. Fields, in order: V gene, J gene, clone size, D gene, CDR3 protein, CDR3 DNA. The D gene is left open where the match is weak. Some rows mark clone size as missing; the rest say once, few, many or name a class of expanded clone.

TRBV9,TRBJ2-1,few,TRBD2,CASSFFSGREVEQFF,TGTGCCAGCAGTTTCTTCAGCGGGAGGGAGGTTGAGCAGTTCTTC
TRBV12-3/TRBV12-4,TRBJ1-2,.,.,CASSLSREDGYTF,TGTGCCAGCAGTTTGAGCAGGGAAGATGGCTACACCTTC
TRBV12-3/TRBV12-4,TRBJ1-5,few,.,CASSYSWGRNNQPQHF,TGTGCCAGCAGTTACTCATGGGGACGGAACAATCAGCCCCAGCATTTT
TRBV20-1,TRBJ2-1,few,TRBD2,CSASRGGAYNEQFF,TGCAGTGCTAGTCGCGGGGGGGCCTACAATGAGCAGTTCTTC
TRBV29-1,TRBJ2-2,.,TRBD2,CSVFSGGVNTGELFF,TGCAGCGTTTTTAGCGGGGGGGTGAACACCGGGGAGCTGTTTTTT
TRBV4-1,TRBJ2-5,.,.,CASSQEQGQTQYF,TGCGCCAGCAGCCAAGAACAGGGCCAGACCCAGTACTTC
TRBV7-9,TRBJ1-6,once,.,CASSLGRRNSPLHF,TGTGCCAGCAGCTTAGGTCGGAGGAATTCACCCCTCCACTTT
TRBV4-1,TRBJ2-5,few,.,CASSQERGLSSETQYF,TGCGCCAGCAGCCAAGAGAGGGGACTTTCATCAGAGACCCAGTACTTC
TRBV6-2/TRBV6-3,TRBJ2-2,many,.,CASSTGYTGELFF,TGTGCCAGCAGTACAGGGTACACCGGGGAGCTGTTTTTT
TRBV10-3,TRBJ2-3,.,TRBD2,CAIGVAGGHTDTQYF,TGTGCCATCGGGGTAGCGGGGGGCCACACAGATACGCAGTATTTT
TRBV10-3,TRBJ1-1,.,.,CAISEGGRRDTEAFF,TGTGCCATCAGTGAGGGGGGAAGAAGGGACACTGAAGCTTTCTTT
TRBV7-3,TRBJ1-6,few,TRBD1,CASSLGTGGADSPLHF,TGTGCCAGCAGCTTAGGGACAGGGGGCGCCGATTCACCCCTCCACTTT
TRBV7-2,TRBJ1-4,few,TRBD1,CASSFQGASEKLFF,TGTGCCAGCAGCTTCCAGGGGGCAAGCGAAAAACTGTTTTTT
TRBV20-1,TRBJ2-1,.,.,CSANPGVFVQFF,TGCAGTGCTAACCCGGGGGTTTTTGTGCAGTTCTTC
TRBV4-1,TRBJ1-4,.,TRBD1,CASSHRQGDSVANEKLFF,TGCGCCAGCAGCCATAGACAGGGAGACTCGGTAGCTAATGAAAAACTGTTTTTT
TRBV29-1,TRBJ1-2,many,.,CSVDNYGYTF,TGCAGCGTTGATAACTATGGCTACACCTTC
TRBV7-8,TRBJ2-3,.,TRBD2,CASSPKRTSGSTDTQYF,TGTGCCAGCAGCCCAAAAAGGACTAGCGGTAGCACAGATACGCAGTATTTT
TRBV24-1,TRBJ2-6,few,TRBD1,CATSDPNDRAVTF,TGTGCCACCAGTGATCCCAATGACAGGGCGGTGACTTTC
TRBV3-1,TRBJ2-1,.,.,CASSHLFRDNEQFF,TGTGCCAGCAGCCATCTTTTCCGAGACAATGAGCAGTTCTTC
TRBV7-6,TRBJ1-2,few,TRBD1,CASSLEGTGEFGYTF,TGTGCCAGCAGCTTAGAAGGGACAGGGGAATTTGGCTACACCTTC
TRBV7-2,TRBJ2-1,few,TRBD2,CASSKGPGRDEQFF,TGTGCCAGCAGCAAGGGTCCAGGGAGGGATGAGCAGTTCTTC
TRBV5-6,TRBJ2-1,.,TRBD1,CASGRTGGNNEQFF,TGTGCCAGCGGAAGGACAGGGGGCAACAATGAGCAGTTCTTC
TRBV14,TRBJ1-1,.,TRBD1,CASSQRVGQVYTEAFF,TGTGCCAGCAGCCAAAGAGTTGGACAGGTGTACACTGAAGCTTTCTTT
TRBV12-3/TRBV12-4,TRBJ1-2,many,.,CASSSSFSEPRYTF,TGTGCCAGCAGTTCCTCCTTTTCGGAGCCACGCTACACCTTC
TRBV20-1,TRBJ1-4,.,.,CSASEGLVGEKLFF,TGCAGTGCTAGTGAAGGATTAGTGGGTGAAAAACTGTTTTTT
TRBV10-3,TRBJ2-2,.,.,CAISDGHTGELFF,TGTGCCATCAGTGATGGTCACACCGGGGAGCTGTTTTTT
TRBV2,TRBJ2-6,.,.,CASTQGSGANVLTF,TGTGCCAGCACACAGGGCTCTGGGGCCAACGTCCTGACTTTC
TRBV6-2/TRBV6-3,TRBJ2-2,.,.,CASSYRGTHGELFF,TGTGCCAGCAGTTACCGCGGGACTCACGGGGAGCTGTTTTTT
TRBV7-3,TRBJ2-2,.,TRBD2,CASSARLALHTGELFF,TGTGCCAGCAGCGCCCGACTAGCTTTGCACACCGGGGAGCTGTTTTTT
TRBV19,TRBJ2-1,.,.,CASKERDEQFF,TGTGCCAGTAAGGAAAGGGATGAGCAGTTCTTC
TRBV6-1,TRBJ2-5,few,.,CASSAARAETQYF,TGTGCCAGCAGTGCGGCTAGGGCCGAGACCCAGTACTTC
TRBV4-2,TRBJ1-5,few,.,CASSQPGDQPQHF,TGTGCCAGCAGCCAGCCCGGGGACCAGCCCCAGCATTTT
TRBV29-1,TRBJ2-1,many,TRBD1,CSVVKTGVQREQFF,TGCAGCGTAGTAAAGACAGGGGTGCAGCGTGAGCAGTTCTTC
TRBV7-2,TRBJ1-3,.,.,CASNLQGSGNTIYF,TGTGCCAGCAACCTACAGGGCTCTGGAAACACCATATATTTT
TRBV6-1,TRBJ2-3,few,.,CASSDWDGNTDTQYF,TGTGCCAGCAGTGATTGGGACGGAAACACAGATACGCAGTATTTT
TRBV30,TRBJ1-5,.,.,CAWSSRSGQPQHF,TGTGCCTGGAGCAGTAGGTCAGGTCAGCCCCAGCATTTT
TRBV12-3/TRBV12-4,TRBJ1-2,few,.,CASSLAPTGGTGYTF,TGTGCCAGCAGTTTAGCGCCGACAGGCGGCACTGGCTACACCTTC
TRBV27,TRBJ2-3,.,.,CASSLIQGRTDTQYF,TGTGCCAGCAGTTTAATACAGGGAAGAACAGATACGCAGTATTTT
TRBV7-3,TRBJ2-1,few,TRBD1,CASSSRTGGHEQFF,TGTGCCAGCAGCTCAAGGACAGGGGGCCATGAGCAGTTCTTC
TRBV3-1,TRBJ2-5,few,TRBD1,CASSQADRGGETQYF,TGTGCCAGCAGCCAGGCGGACAGGGGAGGAGAGACCCAGTACTTC
TRBV29-1,TRBJ2-5,.,.,CSVDRLGEETQYF,TGCAGCGTTGATCGGTTAGGGGAAGAGACCCAGTACTTC
TRBV5-1,TRBJ2-1,few,TRBD1,CASSLPGQDNEQFF,TGCGCCAGCAGCTTGCCGGGACAGGACAATGAGCAGTTCTTC